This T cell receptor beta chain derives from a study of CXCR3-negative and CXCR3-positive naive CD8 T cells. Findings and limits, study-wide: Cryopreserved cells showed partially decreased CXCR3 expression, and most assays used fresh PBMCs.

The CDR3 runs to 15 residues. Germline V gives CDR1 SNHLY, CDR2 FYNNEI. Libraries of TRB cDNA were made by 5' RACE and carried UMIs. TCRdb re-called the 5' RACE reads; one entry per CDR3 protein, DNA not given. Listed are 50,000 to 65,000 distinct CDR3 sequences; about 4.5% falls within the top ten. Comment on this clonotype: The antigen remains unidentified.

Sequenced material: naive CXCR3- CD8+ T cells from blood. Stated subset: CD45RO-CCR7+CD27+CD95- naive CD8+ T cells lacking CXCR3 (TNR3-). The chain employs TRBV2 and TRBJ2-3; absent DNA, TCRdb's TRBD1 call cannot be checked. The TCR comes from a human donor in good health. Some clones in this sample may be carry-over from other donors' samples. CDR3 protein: CASSLTGGSTDTQYF.